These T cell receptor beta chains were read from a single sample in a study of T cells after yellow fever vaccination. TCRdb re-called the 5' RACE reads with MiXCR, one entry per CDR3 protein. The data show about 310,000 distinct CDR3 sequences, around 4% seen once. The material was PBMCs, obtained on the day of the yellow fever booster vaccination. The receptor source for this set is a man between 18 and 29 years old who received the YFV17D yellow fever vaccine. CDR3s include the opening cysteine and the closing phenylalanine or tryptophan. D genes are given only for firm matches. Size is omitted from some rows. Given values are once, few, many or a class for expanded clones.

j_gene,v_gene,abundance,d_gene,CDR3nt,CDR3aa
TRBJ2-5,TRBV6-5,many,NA,TGTGCCAGCAGTTACTCAAGGGTTGAAGGTCCGTCGACCCAGTACTTC,CASSYSRVEGPSTQYF
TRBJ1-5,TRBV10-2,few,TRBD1,TGCGCCAGCAGCGGACAGGGGGCCAATCAGCCCCAGCATTTT,CASSGQGANQPQHF
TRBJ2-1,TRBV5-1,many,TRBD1,TGCGCCAGCAGCCCAGGGACAGGGGGCGCGAGAAATGAGCAGTTCTTC,CASSPGTGGARNEQFF
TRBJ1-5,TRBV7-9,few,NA,TGTGCCAGCAGCTCAGGTAATCAGCCCCAGCATTTT,CASSSGNQPQHF
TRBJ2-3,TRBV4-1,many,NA,TGCGCCAGCAGCCAAGCATCCGTTAGACTAAGAGGCACAGATACGCAGTATTTT,CASSQASVRLRGTDTQYF
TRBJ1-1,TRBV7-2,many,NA,TGTGCCAGCAGCCCGAGTCCGGGAACTGAAGCTTTCTTT,CASSPSPGTEAFF
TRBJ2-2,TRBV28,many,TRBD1,TGTGCCAGCAGAGGGACAGGGGGGACCGGGGAGCTGTTTTTT,CASRGTGGTGELFF
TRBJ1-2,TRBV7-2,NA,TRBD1,TGTGCCAGCGGTCCGGGGACAGCAGGCTACACCTTC,CASGPGTAGYTF
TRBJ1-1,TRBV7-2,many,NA,TGTGCCAGCAGTTCTGGACAGTGGAACACTGAAGCTTTCTTT,CASSSGQWNTEAFF
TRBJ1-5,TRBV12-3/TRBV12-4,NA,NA,TGTGCCAGCAGCGACAATGGGAATCAGCCCCAGCATTTT,CASSDNGNQPQHF
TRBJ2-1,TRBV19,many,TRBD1,TGTGCCAGCACAGGGGCCTCCTACAATGAGCAGTTCTTC,CASTGASYNEQFF
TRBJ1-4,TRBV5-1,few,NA,TGCGCCAGCAGCTATGGAGGGCGAGCTAATGAAAAACTGTTTTTT,CASSYGGRANEKLFF
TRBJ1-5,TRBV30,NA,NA,TGTGCCTGGACCCCCGGGGGGCAAGGTCAGCCCCAGCATTTT,CAWTPGGQGQPQHF
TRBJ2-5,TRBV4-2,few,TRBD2,TGTGCCAGCAGCCCCATTAGCGGGGGCCACCAAGAGACCCAGTACTTC,CASSPISGGHQETQYF
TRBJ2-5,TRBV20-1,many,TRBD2,TGCAGTGCTATTCCCAGCACTAGCGGGCCTCAGTACTTC,CSAIPSTSGPQYF
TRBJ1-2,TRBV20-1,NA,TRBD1,TGCAGTGCTAGGGGACAGAACTATGGCTACACCTTC,CSARGQNYGYTF
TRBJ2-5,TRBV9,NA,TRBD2,TGTGCCAGCAGCGGACTAGCGGGGGGGGTGGAAACCCAGTACTTC,CASSGLAGGVETQYF
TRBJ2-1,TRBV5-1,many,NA,TGCGCCAGCAGCTTGGGACTAGTCAATGAGCAGTTCTTC,CASSLGLVNEQFF
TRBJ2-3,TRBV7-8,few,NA,TGTGCCAGCACCCGCTCCCCGGGGGCAGATACGCAGTATTTT,CASTRSPGADTQYF
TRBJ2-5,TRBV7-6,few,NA,TGTGCCAGCAGCTTAAGTGGGAGAGAGACCCAGTACTTC,CASSLSGRETQYF